These 21 T cell receptor beta chains were all obtained from the same sample, sequenced in a study of blood T cell repertoires in COVID-19 (TCRdb year 2020). Libraries were made using the immunoSEQ multiplex PCR assay. Imported from immuneACCESS, the table was reduced by TCRdb to in-frame sequences with V and J called. These copies leave out some clones; in studies compared against another copy, an unresolved V gene accounts for under half, and the cause of the remainder is not known. The sample table shows about 210,000 clones, and roughly 90% are seen once. The ten largest clones add up to 4% to 6% of the sample. Sequenced sample: peripheral blood. These receptors all come from a woman aged 40 to 50 with acute or convalescent COVID-19.

This clone is a singleton in its sample. The same CDR3 is also encoded by other DNA sequences in this sample. This chain uses TRBV19 with TRBJ1-5, with D possibly being TRBD1 (5 bases). The V and J ends lost 2 bases and 1 base respectively, with 6 bases between them. This CDR3 is 14 amino acids long. The germline V gene encodes CDR1 LNHDA and CDR2 SQIVND (reference sequence). The CDR3, as DNA: TGTGCCAGTAGTATACAGGGAAGCAATCAGCCCCAGCATTTT. Its translation is CASSIQGSNQPQHF.

The V and J genes are TRBV7-9 and TRBJ1-1; no firm D call. Germline assignment: CDR1 SEHNR and CDR2 FQNEAQ (reference sequence). The CDR3 spans 11 residues. V gave up 8 bases and J gave up 5 bases, with 9 bases separating them. The CDR3 region has the DNA TGTGCCAGCGAGGTTCGAACTGAAGCTTTCTTT. This sequence encodes CASEVRTEAFF.

V usage is TRBV5-1 and J usage is TRBJ1-2; possibly TRBD1 for D (6 bases). The CDR3 is made up of 12 amino acids. V was pared by 6 bases and J by 3 bases, with 9 bases between. CDR1 is SGHRS and CDR2 is YFSETQ in the germline V gene. CDR3 bases: TGCGCCAGCACCAACAGGGACTATGGCTACACCTTC. This encodes CASTNRDYGYTF.

This chain links TRBV7-2 with TRBJ2-3, with TRBD2 as a possible D gene (6 bases). Trimming cost V 1 base and J 4 bases, with 12 bases left between them. The length of the CDR3 is 15 residues. Germline V gene sequence: CDR1 SGHTA, CDR2 FQGNSA. The CDR3 sequence: CASSLDPGGADTQYF. The CDR3, as DNA: TGTGCCAGCAGCTTAGACCCAGGAGGGGCAGATACGCAGTATTTT.

CDR3 nucleotides: TGCGCCAGCAGTGCTGCCGGGACAACTGGAAACACCATATATTTT. Its translation: CASSAAGTTGNTIYF. The V call is TRBV5-1, the J call TRBJ1-3, with a weak D call TRBD1 (6 bases). The CDR3 is made up of 15 amino acids. V was shortened by 5 bases and J by 2 bases, with 14 bases between the two germline ends. CDR1 SGHRS and CDR2 YFSETQ come from the germline V gene. The complete variable domain, with remaining parts taken from reference TRBV5-1 and TRBJ1-3, reads KAGVTQTPRYLIKTRGQQVTLSCSPISGHRSVSWYQQTPGQGLQFLFEYFSETQRNKGNFPGRFSGRQFSNSRSEMNVSTLELGDSALYLCASSAAGTTGNTIYFGEGSWLTVV.

The chain couples TRBV28 to TRBJ1-1, with unresolved D. The CDR3 extends over 14 amino acids. Trimming left V 11 bases short and J 1 base short, with 17 bases between. Germline V lookup: CDR1 MDHEN, CDR2 SYDVKM. The CDR3 bases are TGTGCCCTGAGGGCCCCCCCGGGGAACACTGAAGCTTTCTTT. Translating gives CALRAPPGNTEAFF.

The genes are TRBV9 and TRBJ2-1; 10 bases line up with TRBD1. The CDR3 covers 16 residues. V shed 0 bases and J 5 bases; nucleotides not matched to a gene: 5. Germline V gene sequence: CDR1 SGDLS, CDR2 YYNGEE. The chain's CDR3 is CASSVASGQGNNEQFF. In nucleotides, the CDR3 is TGTGCCAGCAGCGTAGCCTCGGGACAGGGGAACAATGAGCAGTTCTTC.

This clone was counted once. The chain links TRBV25-1 to TRBJ1-2; D is uncertain. Germline V gene data show CDR1 as MGHDK and CDR2 as SYGVNS. V gave up 1 base and J gave up 10 bases, with 16 bases separating them. The CDR3 sequence is 14 residues long. Here the CDR3 DNA reads TGTGCCAGCAGTGAATCGGGTGTGCGTTGGATCTACACCTTC. It is translated as CASSESGVRWIYTF.

The chain recombines TRBV5-4 with TRBJ2-1, with TRBD2 identical over 13 bases. The germline V gene has CDR1 SGHNT and CDR2 YYREEE (reference sequence). With V trimmed by 4 bases and J by 10 bases, 5 bases remained unmatched. The CDR3 totals 14 residues. Here the CDR3 reads CASSLGLAGNEQFF. As DNA, the CDR3 is TGTGCCAGCAGCCTGGGACTAGCGGGAAACGAGCAGTTCTTC.

The rearrangement uses TRBV6-1 and TRBJ1-1; D remains unclear. The CDR3 length is 15 residues. Trimming cost V 2 bases and J 2 bases, with 12 bases left between them. Germline V gives CDR1 MNHNS, CDR2 SASEGT. The CDR3 reads CASSESGYLNTEAFF. The CDR3, as DNA: TGTGCCAGCAGTGAATCGGGATATTTAAACACTGAAGCTTTCTTT.

The rearrangement uses TRBV5-8 and TRBJ1-2; D is uncertain. The CDR3 is made up of 15 amino acids. Germline V gene sequence: CDR1 SGHTS, CDR2 YDEGEE. The V and J ends lost 0 bases and 4 bases respectively, with 13 bases between them. The CDR3 region has the DNA TGTGCCAGCAGCTTGGATGGGCCAGCCCGCTATGGCTACACCTTC. Protein product: CASSLDGPARYGYTF.

V is TRBV5-6 and J is TRBJ2-3; D possibly corresponds to TRBD1 (5 bases). This CDR3 region has 13 residues. Germline lookup yields CDR1 SGHDT and CDR2 YYEEEE. Trimming stripped 4 bases from V and 3 bases from J, with 9 bases between. The CDR3 bases are TGTGCCAGCAGCGGATACAGGACAGATACGCAGTATTTT. Protein sequence: CASSGYRTDTQYF.

This rearrangement joins TRBV11-2 to TRBJ1-1; TRBD1 matches 10 bases. Germline CDR1 reads SGHAT; CDR2 reads FQNNGV. The ends lost 5 bases at V and 1 base at J; junction bases unmatched: 4. The CDR3 totals 15 residues. DNA of the CDR3: TGTGCCAGCAGCATGCGGGACAGGGGGAACACTGAAGCTTTCTTT. It encodes CASSMRDRGNTEAFF.

The chain is built from TRBV23-1 and TRBJ1-5; D uncertain. TRBV23-1 is classed as an ORF, of uncertain function. V lost 10 bases and J lost 1, with 11 bases in between. The CDR3 has 13 residues. The CDR3 region has the DNA TGCGCCAACCGAGGTGGGAGCAATCAGCCCCAGCATTTT. Protein product: CANRGGSNQPQHF.

The V and J genes are TRBV19 and TRBJ2-3, with D possibly being TRBD2 (5 bases). Germline V gene data show CDR1 as LNHDA and CDR2 as SQIVND (reference sequence). V was clipped by 2 bases and J by 4 bases, with 28 bases between them. The CDR3 contains 20 residues. Here the CDR3 DNA reads TGTGCCAGTAGTATAAAGTGGCTCATAGGCCTTGGCGGGTTGGCAGATACGCAGTATTTT. Residues: CASSIKWLIGLGGLADTQYF.

The J gene is TRBJ2-2, the V gene TRBV27, with a possible D match to TRBD1 (6 bases). The ends were cut back, 6 bases at V and 2 bases at J, with 13 bases in the middle. CDR1 is MNHEY, CDR2 SMNVEV, per germline (reference sequence). This CDR3 spans 15 amino acids. In DNA, the CDR3 is TGTGCCAGCAGCACCGGGACACAAAACACCGGGGAGCTGTTTTTT. Translation gives CASSTGTQNTGELFF.

This chain uses TRBV10-3 with TRBJ1-2, with D hard to call. This CDR3 comprises 14 residues. CDR1 is ENHRY, CDR2 SYGVKD, per germline. Trimming took 0 bases from V and 2 from J, leaving 7 bases between them. In nucleotides, the CDR3 is TGTGCCATCAGTGAGTCCCCCCTCAACTATGGCTACACCTTC. This encodes CAISESPLNYGYTF.

The chain is built from TRBV11-3 and TRBJ2-5; perhaps TRBD1 as D (6 bases). The CDR3 runs 15 residues. Germline V gene sequence: CDR1 SGHNT, CDR2 YENEEA. V was shortened by 1 base and J by 2 bases, with 11 bases between the two germline ends. CDR3 protein: CASSLGAGTQETQYF. The DNA of the CDR3 is TGTGCCAGCAGCTTAGGGGCAGGGACACAAGAGACCCAGTACTTC.

This clone was picked up one time. The chain combines TRBV9 with TRBJ1-2; 9 bases are a match to TRBD1. J lost 4 bases, V lost 3 bases, and 4 bases had no gene match. There are 14 residues in the CDR3. The germline V gene has CDR1 SGDLS and CDR2 YYNGEE. The CDR3: CASSGDRESYGYTF. CDR3 in DNA: TGTGCCAGCAGCGGGGACAGGGAGAGCTATGGCTACACCTTC.

The chain couples TRBV5-1 to TRBJ1-3; TRBD1 agrees at 10 bases. Germline CDR1 and CDR2: SGHRS and YFSETQ. CDR3 length: 14 residues. Unmatched junction bases numbered 7, after V lost 5 bases and J lost 8 bases. The CDR3 DNA is TGCGCCAGCAGGCGGGACAGGGGAGGTGACACCATATATTTT. It yields the protein CASRRDRGGDTIYF.

V gene TRBV7-2 combines with J gene TRBJ2-1, with 8 positions matching TRBD1. With 5 bases clipped from V and 0 bases from J, the junction kept 6 bases outside the gene matches. Germline-derived CDR1 and CDR2 are SGHTA and FQGNSA. The CDR3 spans 16 residues. The CDR3 is CASSERGQVSYNEQFF. For the CDR3, the DNA is TGTGCCAGCAGCGAGAGGGGACAGGTCTCCTACAATGAGCAGTTCTTC.